This TCR beta chain was sequenced in a study of OX40 agonist ivuxolimab in advanced cancers. Turning to the study itself: Patients treated during dose escalation were battling hepatocellular carcinoma, melanoma, renal cell or head and neck cancer. Earlier anti-PD-1, anti-PD-L1 or anti-CTLA-4 therapy was permitted; about 39% had received some. Two cutaneous melanoma patients and one hepatocellular carcinoma patient, three in all, had partial responses. A male proportion of around 86% was recorded, with mean age about 60 years and range roughly 20 to 85.

Here immunoSEQ multiplex PCR was the method, and the copy in TCRdb shows in-frame clones only, minus some. The data show 20,000 to 30,000 clones, about nine tenths seen once. V lost 5 bases, J lost 1 base, and 6 bases stayed unmatched. Germline CDR1 ENHRY, CDR2 SYGVKD. The CDR3 is 16 amino acids. The clonotype originates from an adult with an advanced solid tumor such as melanoma, head and neck, liver or kidney cancer. J is TRBJ2-3 and V is TRBV10-3, with 10 bases matching TRBD2. This specimen was CD4+ or CD8+ T cells sorted from blood, taken in a trial of the OX40 agonist ivuxolimab. The CDR3 loop is CAISFSSGSRTDTQYF. The CDR3 DNA follows: TGTGCCATCAGTTTTTCTAGCGGGAGTCGCACAGATACGCAGTATTTT.